The present T cell receptor (beta chain) was sequenced within a study of cytomegalovirus exposure and HLA in healthy donors. Looked up from germline, CDR1 is GTSNPN and CDR2 is SVGIG (reference sequence). Trimming shortened V by 2 bases and J by 2 bases, and 13 bases separated the two germline ends. The CDR3 has 14 amino acids. Both 60 Vbeta primers and 13 Jbeta primers went into the PCR. TCRdb's copy holds only in-frame clones and misses some; the assay was immunoSEQ multiplex PCR. Here the sample spans 150,000 to 200,000 clones, 68% being singletons. As for this clone: As yet, its antigen is unknown.

Regarding the study as a whole: Rare TCR sequences predominated, though certain public TCRs were found in many donors.

The sequence derives from a young woman in good health and CMV-seropositive. The material sequenced was PBMCs. The chain is built from TRBV30 and TRBJ2-7, with TRBD2 as a possible D gene (5 bases). The CDR3 coding sequence is TGTGCCTGGAGTCCCCCGGGAACTGCCTACGAGCAGTACTTC. Translation: CAWSPPGTAYEQYF.